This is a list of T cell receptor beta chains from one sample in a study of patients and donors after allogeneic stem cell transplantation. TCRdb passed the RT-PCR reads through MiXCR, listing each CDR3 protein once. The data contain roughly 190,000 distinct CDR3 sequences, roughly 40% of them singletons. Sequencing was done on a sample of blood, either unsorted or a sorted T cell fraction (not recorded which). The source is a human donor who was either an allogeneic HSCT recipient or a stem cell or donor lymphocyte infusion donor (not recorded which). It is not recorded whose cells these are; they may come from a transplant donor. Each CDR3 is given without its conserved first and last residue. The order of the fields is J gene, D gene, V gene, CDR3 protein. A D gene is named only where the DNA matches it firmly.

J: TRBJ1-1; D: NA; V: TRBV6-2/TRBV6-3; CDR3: ASRLETEDTEAF
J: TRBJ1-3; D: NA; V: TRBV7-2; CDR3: ASSLAPGRNTIY
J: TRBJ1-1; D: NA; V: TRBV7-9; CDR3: ASGPGPEAF
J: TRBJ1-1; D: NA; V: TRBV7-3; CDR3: ASSLRAGSQLWGMNTEAF
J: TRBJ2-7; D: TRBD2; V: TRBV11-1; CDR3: ASSRTSGVYEQY
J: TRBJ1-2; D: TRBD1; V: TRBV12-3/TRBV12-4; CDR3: ASSILQGRGADGNYGYT
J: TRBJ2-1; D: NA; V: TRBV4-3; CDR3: ASSQGLWDGSYNEQF
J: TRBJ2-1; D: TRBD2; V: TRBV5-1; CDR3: ASIGLAGVGGSYNEQF
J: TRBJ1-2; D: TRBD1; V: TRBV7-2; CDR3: ASSLAPGQGLSYGYT
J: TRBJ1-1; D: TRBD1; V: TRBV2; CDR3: ASMGQGATEAF
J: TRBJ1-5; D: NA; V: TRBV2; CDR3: ASSDPNQPQH
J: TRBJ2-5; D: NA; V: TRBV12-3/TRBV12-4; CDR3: ASSLDEQETQY
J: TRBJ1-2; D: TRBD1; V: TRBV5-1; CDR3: ASTPGTGDNYGYT
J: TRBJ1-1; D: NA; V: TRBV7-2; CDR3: ASSLQMGEAF
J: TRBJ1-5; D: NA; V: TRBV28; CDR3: ASSLEVGRTWTQH
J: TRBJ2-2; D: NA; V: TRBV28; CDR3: ASSSHSGQTGELF
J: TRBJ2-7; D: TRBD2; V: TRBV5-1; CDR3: ASLREGSYEQY
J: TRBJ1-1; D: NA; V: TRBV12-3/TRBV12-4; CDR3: ASSQPRGRATEAF
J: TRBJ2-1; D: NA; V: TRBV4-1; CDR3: ASSIEGLGFEQF
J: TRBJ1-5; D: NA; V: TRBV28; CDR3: ASSLSEDQPQH
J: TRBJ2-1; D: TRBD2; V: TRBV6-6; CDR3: ASSYPLSSSGTRTGNEQF
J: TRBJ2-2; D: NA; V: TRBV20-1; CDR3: SARDRRGNTGELF
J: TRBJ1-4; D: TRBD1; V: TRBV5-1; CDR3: ASSVRQGRNEKLF
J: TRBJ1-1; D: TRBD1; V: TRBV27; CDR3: ASSLSPGQGLMNTEAF
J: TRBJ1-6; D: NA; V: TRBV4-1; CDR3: ASSQEQVSPLH
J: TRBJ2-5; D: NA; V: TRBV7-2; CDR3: ASSLAVPETQY
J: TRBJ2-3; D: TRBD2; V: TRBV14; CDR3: ASSRWTSGSADTQY
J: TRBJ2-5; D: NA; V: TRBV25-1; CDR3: ASSAGETQY
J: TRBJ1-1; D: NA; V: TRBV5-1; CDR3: ASSLSGASEAF
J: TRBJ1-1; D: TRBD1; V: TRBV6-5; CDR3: ASRRTGGTEAF
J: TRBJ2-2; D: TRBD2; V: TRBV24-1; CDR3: ATSDWTRDYLNTGELF
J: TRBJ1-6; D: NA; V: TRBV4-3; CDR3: ASSRDRDLPNSPLH
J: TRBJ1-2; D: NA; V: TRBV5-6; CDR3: ASSLRQVPNT
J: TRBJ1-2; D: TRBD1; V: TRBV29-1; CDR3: SVEGTGGNYGYT
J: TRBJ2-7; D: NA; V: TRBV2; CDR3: ASSDIDYEQY
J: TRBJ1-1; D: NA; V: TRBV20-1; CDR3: SARAGQTQHTEAF
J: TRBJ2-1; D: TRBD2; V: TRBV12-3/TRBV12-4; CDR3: ASSSPPSGRAAGNEQF
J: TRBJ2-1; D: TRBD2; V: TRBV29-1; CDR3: SGGSGTSMWDEQF
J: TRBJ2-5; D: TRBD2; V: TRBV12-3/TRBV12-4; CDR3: ASSPETGTSLGQETQY
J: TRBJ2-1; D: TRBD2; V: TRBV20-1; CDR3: SAHTPGLVVNEQF
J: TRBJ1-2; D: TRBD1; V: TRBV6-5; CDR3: ASSYLGQGTNNYGYT
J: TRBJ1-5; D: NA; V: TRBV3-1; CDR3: ASSLGRNNQPQH
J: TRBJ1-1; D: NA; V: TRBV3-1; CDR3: ASSQGGPANTEAF
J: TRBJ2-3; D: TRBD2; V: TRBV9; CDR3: ASSVGISGSVADTQY
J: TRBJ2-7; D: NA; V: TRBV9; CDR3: ASSVAPGLTHEQY
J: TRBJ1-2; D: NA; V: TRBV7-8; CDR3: ASSLGRRHGEYGYT
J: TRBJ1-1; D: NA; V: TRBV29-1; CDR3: SVSPQGLRAEAF
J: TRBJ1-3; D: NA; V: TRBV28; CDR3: ASSVPGLHPGNTIY
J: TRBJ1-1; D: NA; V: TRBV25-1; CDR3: ASSEPDINTEAF
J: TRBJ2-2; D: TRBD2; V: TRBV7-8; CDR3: ASSPELAGGNTGELF
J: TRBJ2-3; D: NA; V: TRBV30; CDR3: AWSTQYPDTQY